This TCR beta chain came from a study of shared clonotypes between healthy human individuals. Using immunoSEQ multiplex PCR, the repertoire was profiled, and TCRdb retains in-frame clones only, with some absent. The table records roughly 1,500,000 clones, around 98% of them present only once. V lost 5 bases and J lost 0; bases outside the gene matches: 3. CDR3 length equals 14 residues. CDR1 is SGHTA and CDR2 is FQGNSA in the germline V gene. This clone was counted a single time. The sequencing sample was made of naive CD4+ T cells sorted from blood. The subset was: CD45RA+ positively selected. V is TRBV7-2 and J is TRBJ2-5; 7 bases fit TRBD2. This TCR came from a man aged 25-45 years in good health. The CDR3 region has the DNA TGTGCCAGCAGCCTCGGGACTAACCAAGAGACCCAGTACTTC. Protein sequence: CASSLGTNQETQYF.